This passage covers 30 T cell receptor beta chains from one sample sequenced in a study of early stage breast cancer tumors (TCRdb year 2017). The method behind the library was the immunoSEQ multiplex PCR assay. This immuneACCESS table, as held by TCRdb, lists in-frame sequences with V and J called but not all clones. Of the missing ones, under half trace to an unresolved V gene in checked studies; the others have no known cause. This sample is represented by around 41,000 clones; about 73% of them were singletons. Of the sample, about 7% is held by the ten largest clones. Input material: blood. All receptors derive from a person aged 50-59 years with breast cancer.

The chain joins TRBV19 to TRBJ1-4; D may be TRBD1 (6 bases). Trimming left V 7 bases short and J 6 bases short, with 15 bases between. Germline V gene sequence: CDR1 LNHDA, CDR2 SQIVND (reference sequence). The CDR3 loop spans 14 amino acids. Here the CDR3 reads CASTLDRRDEKLFF. In DNA form, the CDR3 reads TGTGCCAGTACCCTAGACAGGCGGGATGAAAAACTGTTTTTT.

V is TRBV6-4 and J is TRBJ2-1; D is possibly TRBD2 (7 bases). From germline, CDR1 is MRHNA and CDR2 SNTAGT. The CDR3 extends over 15 amino acids. The V end lost 6 bases, the J end lost 7 bases, and 19 bases lay between the germline ends. CDR3 protein: CASSPKTRGGNEQFF. DNA for the CDR3: TGTGCCAGCAGCCCAAAGACTAGGGGGGGTAATGAGCAGTTCTTC.

This clone was recorded a few times. This chain connects TRBV11-1 to TRBJ2-7, with 8 bases lining up with TRBD2. Germline CDR1 SGHAT, CDR2 FQDESV (reference sequence). CDR3 length: 16 residues. V was clipped by 8 bases and J by 0 bases; unmatched bases: 12. This CDR3 is CASAGASGHLSYEQYF. CDR3 DNA sequence: TGTGCCAGCGCTGGGGCTAGCGGGCATCTCTCCTACGAGCAGTACTTC.

The chain combines TRBV4-2 with TRBJ2-3; a weak D match, TRBD2 (5 bases). CDR1 and CDR2 (germline): LGHNA, YNFKEQ. This CDR3 has 16 amino acids. V was clipped by 0 bases and J by 2 bases, with 12 bases between them. This chain's CDR3 is CASSQEASLTTDTQYF. CDR3 in DNA: TGTGCCAGCAGCCAAGAGGCTAGCCTAACCACAGATACGCAGTATTTT.

This chain connects TRBV2 to TRBJ1-2; 9 nucleotides align to TRBD1. Germline V lookup: CDR1 SNHLY, CDR2 FYNNEI. The CDR3 has 14 residues. Unmatched junction bases numbered 9, after V lost 6 bases and J lost 7 bases. This CDR3 is CASREPDRGGGYTF. Here the CDR3 DNA reads TGTGCCAGCAGGGAACCGGACAGGGGCGGTGGCTACACCTTC.

The chain joins TRBV5-1 to TRBJ2-3; 8 positions agree with TRBD1. V shed 4 bases and J 7 bases; nucleotides not matched to a gene: 14. The CDR3 is 16 residues long. CDR1 and CDR2 (germline): SGHRS, YFSETQ. The CDR3 here is CASSAAGGQTVYTQYF. The CDR3, as DNA: TGCGCCAGCAGCGCAGCAGGGGGCCAAACCGTTTATACGCAGTATTTT.

This clone was seen a few times. This sequence joins TRBV30 and TRBJ1-1, with no clear D. This CDR3 is 12 amino acids long. V lost 3 bases and J lost 6, with 11 bases in between. Germline V lookup: CDR1 GTSNPN, CDR2 SVGIG (reference sequence). In nucleotides, the CDR3 is TGTGCCTGGAGCACTCGGGGAGCTGAAGCTTTCTTT. Protein sequence: CAWSTRGAEAFF.

V is TRBV19 and J is TRBJ2-1; TRBD2 aligns across 9 bases. From germline, CDR1 is LNHDA and CDR2 SQIVND (reference sequence). Unmatched junction bases numbered 2, after V lost 8 bases and J lost 0 bases. This CDR3 has 14 amino acids. CDR3 protein: CASQRGASYNEQFF. DNA of the CDR3: TGTGCCAGTCAGCGGGGGGCCTCCTACAATGAGCAGTTCTTC.

This sequence joins TRBV2 and TRBJ1-6, with 7 nucleotides matching TRBD1. There are 13 residues in the CDR3. Germline V gene sequence: CDR1 SNHLY, CDR2 FYNNEI. V gave up 8 bases and J gave up 7 bases; unmatched junction bases: 5. CDR3: CASHRDRNSPLHF. CDR3 coding DNA: TGTGCCAGCCACCGGGACAGAAATTCACCCCTCCACTTT.

A single count supports this clone. The chain joins TRBV2 to TRBJ1-5; 7 bases are shared with TRBD1. V was clipped by 11 bases and J by 0 bases; unmatched bases: 7. There are 14 residues in the CDR3. CDR1 and CDR2 (germline): SNHLY, FYNNEI. CDR3 sequence: CASMGTVSNQPQHF. The CDR3 DNA is TGTGCCTCTATGGGGACAGTTAGCAATCAGCCCCAGCATTTT.

A single count supports this clone. The chain uses TRBV2 and TRBJ2-1; D might be TRBD2 (6 bases). Trimming shortened V by 2 bases and J by 4 bases, and 9 bases separated the two germline ends. CDR1 and CDR2 from the germline V gene are SNHLY and FYNNEI. The CDR3 runs to 14 residues. CDR3 nucleotides: TGTGCCAGCAGTGAAACTAGCCCATACAATGAGCAGTTCTTC. Translation gives CASSETSPYNEQFF.

The rearrangement joins TRBV11-3 to TRBJ2-4; 12 bases map to TRBD2. The CDR3 has 15 amino acids. Germline V gives CDR1 SGHNT, CDR2 YENEEA. V shed 2 bases and J 8 bases; nucleotides not matched to a gene: 4. CDR3: CASSLMTSGRDIQYF. In nucleotides, the CDR3 is TGTGCCAGCAGCTTAATGACTAGCGGGAGAGACATTCAGTACTTC.

The chain combines TRBV5-6 with TRBJ2-5; maybe TRBD2 (5 bases). The germline V and J ends were trimmed by 4 bases and 5 bases, with 12 bases remaining between them. Germline V gene lookup returns CDR1 SGHDT and CDR2 YYEEEE. The CDR3 extends over 13 amino acids. The CDR3: CASSMISVETQYF. Here the CDR3 DNA reads TGTGCCAGCAGCATGATTAGCGTCGAGACCCAGTACTTC.

This chain links TRBV27 with TRBJ1-2, with 8 bases lining up with TRBD1. J was trimmed by 7 bases and V by 3 bases; bases with no gene match: 19. The length of the CDR3 is 18 residues. Looked up from germline, CDR1 is MNHEY and CDR2 is SMNVEV (reference sequence). CDR3 in amino acids: CASSFDPPRGLWASGYTF. The DNA of the CDR3 is TGTGCCAGCAGTTTTGACCCGCCCAGGGGGCTCTGGGCGAGTGGCTACACCTTC.

This rearrangement joins TRBV7-6 to TRBJ2-1; 11 bases are shared with TRBD2. The CDR3 has 17 residues. Germline V gives CDR1 SGHVS, CDR2 FNYEAQ. J lost 3 bases, V lost 1 base, and 5 bases had no gene match. CDR3 DNA: TGTGCCAGCAGCTTAGGGGTAGCGGGGGGGCACTACAATGAGCAGTTCTTC. Translating gives CASSLGVAGGHYNEQFF.

This clone has a single count. The chain combines TRBV15 with TRBJ2-5; D is possibly TRBD2 (5 bases). The V and J ends lost 0 bases and 1 base respectively, with 9 bases between them. The germline V gene has CDR1 LNHNV and CDR2 YYDKDF (reference sequence). The CDR3 is 15 residues long. CDR3 region: CATSRDPSSQETQYF. The DNA for the CDR3 is TGTGCCACCAGCAGAGACCCTAGCTCCCAAGAGACCCAGTACTTC.

The V call is TRBV30, the J call TRBJ2-5; tentative D call: TRBD1 (8 bases). Looked up from germline, CDR1 is GTSNPN and CDR2 is SVGIG (reference sequence). Trimming left V 1 base short and J 5 bases short, with 14 bases between. CDR3 length equals 14 residues. In DNA form, the CDR3 reads TGTGCCTGGAGTGACAGGGGGGGCGCCGAGACCCAGTACTTC. Translation: CAWSDRGGAETQYF.

In its sample, this clone was seen a few times. The V call is TRBV9, the J call TRBJ1-1, with D maybe TRBD1 (5 bases). V lost 4 bases to trimming and J lost 6 bases, with 10 bases between them. The CDR3 covers 12 residues. Germline V CDR1 and CDR2: SGDLS, YYNGEE. Written as DNA, the CDR3 is TGTGCCAGCAGCCCGGGGGTGCCTGAAGCTTTCTTT. This encodes CASSPGVPEAFF.

The chain links TRBV9 to TRBJ2-7; 11 positions match TRBD2. With 0 bases clipped from V and 1 base from J, the junction kept 3 bases outside the gene matches. Per germline, CDR1 SGDLS and CDR2 YYNGEE. This CDR3 spans 16 amino acids. This chain's CDR3 is CASSVDRTSGSYEQYF. The CDR3 bases are TGTGCCAGCAGCGTAGATCGGACTAGCGGGTCCTACGAGCAGTACTTC.

The chain carries TRBV19 and TRBJ1-5; a possible D gene is TRBD1 (5 bases). CDR3 length equals 17 residues. Germline values: CDR1 LNHDA, CDR2 SQIVND (reference sequence). Trimming took off 0 bases at V and 4 bases at J, with 16 bases between the two ends. The CDR3 DNA reads TGTGCCAGTAGTATAGATCTCTCAGGGTTGGGTAATCAGCCCCAGCATTTT. Translation: CASSIDLSGLGNQPQHF.

The chain couples TRBV5-8 to TRBJ1-5, with no clear D. V was trimmed by 8 bases and J by 4 bases, leaving 10 bases between them. Germline-derived CDR1 and CDR2 are SGHTS and YDEGEE. The CDR3 is 12 residues long. The CDR3 nucleotides read TGTGCCAGTGGAGTCGGAAATCAGCCCCAGCATTTT. This translates into CASGVGNQPQHF.

This clone has only a few counts. Written as DNA, the CDR3 is TGTGCCAGCAGCTTGGCGGGACTAGCGGGCTCCGAGCAGTACTTC. Amino acid sequence: CASSLAGLAGSEQYF. The rearrangement links TRBV5-4 to TRBJ2-7; 12 bases match TRBD2. Germline V gene lookup returns CDR1 SGHNT and CDR2 YYREEE (reference sequence). V gave up 0 bases and J gave up 6 bases; unmatched junction bases: 4. The CDR3 totals 15 residues.

The V call is TRBV30, the J call TRBJ2-1, with D tentatively TRBD2 (6 bases). Trimming took 5 bases from V and 4 from J, leaving 18 bases between them. The CDR3 covers 15 residues. CDR1 and CDR2 from the germline V gene are GTSNPN and SVGIG (reference sequence). The chain's CDR3 is CAWSKLGGGYNEQFF. The CDR3 nucleotides are TGTGCCTGGTCGAAACTCGGGGGTGGATACAATGAGCAGTTCTTC.

The chain couples TRBV18 to TRBJ2-5; D gene uncertain. CDR3 length equals 12 residues. Trimming took 3 bases from V and 5 from J, leaving 7 bases between them. CDR1 is KGHSH, CDR2 LQKENI, per germline. DNA for the CDR3: TGTGCCAGCTCACCTATTCGGGAGACCCAGTACTTC. It translates to CASSPIRETQYF.

The CDR3 bases are TGCGCCAGCAGCTTGGGGGGGACAGACAACACTGGGGCCAACGTCCTGACTTTC. This gives the protein CASSLGGTDNTGANVLTF. The chain couples TRBV5-1 to TRBJ2-6; TRBD1 aligns across 7 bases. The CDR3 is made up of 18 amino acids. The V segment lost 0 bases and the J segment 2 bases; nucleotides outside the gene matches: 8. The germline V gene encodes CDR1 SGHRS and CDR2 YFSETQ.

J is TRBJ2-6 and V is TRBV5-6; 10 nucleotides match TRBD2. The CDR3 has 19 amino acids. Germline-derived CDR1 and CDR2 are SGHDT and YYEEEE. V lost 1 base, J lost 0 bases, and 7 bases stayed unmatched. CDR3 nucleotides: TGTGCCAGCAGCTTGAGTTATAGCGGGGGGAGCTCTGGGGCCAACGTCCTGACTTTC. Translation gives CASSLSYSGGSSGANVLTF. The variable domain in full, completed from reference TRBV5-6 and TRBJ2-6, reads DAGVTQSPTHLIKTRGQQVTLRCSPKSGHDTVSWYQQALGQGPQFIFQYYEEEERQRGNFPDRFSGHQFPNYSSELNVNALLLGDSALYLCASSLSYSGGSSGANVLTFGAGSRLTVL.

This clone turned up a few times. The chain couples TRBV4-3 to TRBJ1-3; possibly TRBD1 for D (6 bases). This CDR3 is 21 amino acids long. Between the trimmed V and J ends, which lost 0 bases and 0 bases, there was a span of 24 bases. CDR1 is LGHNA, CDR2 YSLEER, per germline. The CDR3 region is CASSQDRAGTRVSPSGNTIYF. Written as DNA, the CDR3 is TGCGCCAGCAGCCAAGATAGGGCCGGGACAAGGGTTTCCCCCTCTGGAAACACCATATATTTT.

The chain recombines TRBV9 with TRBJ2-7; 9 nucleotides match TRBD2. The germline CDR1 and CDR2 sequences are SGDLS and YYNGEE. Trimming cost V 5 bases and J 3 bases; bases outside gene matches: 21. The CDR3 consists of 19 residues. For the CDR3, the DNA is TGTGCCAGCAGTCAAGCGCCCGTGCCTAGCGGGGTCCGCCACTACGAGCAGTACGTC. It codes for CASSQAPVPSGVRHYEQYV.

J is TRBJ2-1 and V is TRBV2, with TRBD1 identical over 12 bases. V gave up 6 bases and J gave up 9 bases; unmatched junction bases: 9. Germline V gives CDR1 SNHLY, CDR2 FYNNEI. This CDR3 is built from 15 residues. The CDR3 protein is CASRAPGQGAGEQFF. As DNA, the CDR3 is TGTGCCAGCAGGGCCCCGGGACAGGGGGCCGGTGAGCAGTTCTTC.

The chain joins TRBV9 to TRBJ1-2, with a possible D match to TRBD1 (5 bases). V shed 0 bases and J shed 0 bases, with 15 bases lying between them. The CDR3 spans 17 residues. Germline-derived CDR1 and CDR2 are SGDLS and YYNGEE. The CDR3 protein is CASSVEAGLGANYGYTF. The CDR3 coding sequence is TGTGCCAGCAGCGTAGAGGCAGGGTTAGGAGCTAACTATGGCTACACCTTC.